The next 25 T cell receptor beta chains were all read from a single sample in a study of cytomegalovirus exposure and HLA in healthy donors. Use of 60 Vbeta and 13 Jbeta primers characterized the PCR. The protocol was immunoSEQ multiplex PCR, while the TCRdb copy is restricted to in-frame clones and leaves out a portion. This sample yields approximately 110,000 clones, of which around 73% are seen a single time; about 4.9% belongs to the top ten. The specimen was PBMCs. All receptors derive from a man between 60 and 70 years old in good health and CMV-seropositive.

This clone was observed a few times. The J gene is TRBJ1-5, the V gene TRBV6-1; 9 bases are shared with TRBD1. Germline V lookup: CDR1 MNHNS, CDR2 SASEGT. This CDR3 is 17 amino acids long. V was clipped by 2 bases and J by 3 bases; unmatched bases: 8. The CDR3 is CASSEITGTGLNQPQHF. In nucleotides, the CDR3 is TGTGCCAGCAGTGAAATTACCGGGACAGGGCTCAATCAGCCCCAGCATTTT.

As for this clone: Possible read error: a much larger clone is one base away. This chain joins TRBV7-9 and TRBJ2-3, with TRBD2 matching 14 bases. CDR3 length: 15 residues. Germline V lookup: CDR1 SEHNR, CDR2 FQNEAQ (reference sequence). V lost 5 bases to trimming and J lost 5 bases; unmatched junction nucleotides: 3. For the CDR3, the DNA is TGTGCCAGCAGCATCGGACTAGCGGGGGGAGATACGCAGTATTTT. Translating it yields CASSIGLAGGDTQYF.

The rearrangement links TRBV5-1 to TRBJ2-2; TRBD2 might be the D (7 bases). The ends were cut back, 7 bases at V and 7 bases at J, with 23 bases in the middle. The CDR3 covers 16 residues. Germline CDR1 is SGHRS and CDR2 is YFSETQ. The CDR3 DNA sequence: TGCGCCAGCTTCCAACCGGGGGGCGGTCGGAACGGGGAGCTGTTTTTT. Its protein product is CASFQPGGGRNGELFF.

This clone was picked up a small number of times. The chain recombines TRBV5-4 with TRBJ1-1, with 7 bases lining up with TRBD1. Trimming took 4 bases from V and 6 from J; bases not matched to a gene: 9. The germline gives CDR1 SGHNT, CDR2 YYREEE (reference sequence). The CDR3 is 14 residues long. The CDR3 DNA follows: TGTGCCAGCAGCCAGGGGGGCCCTGGGGCTGAAGCTTTCTTT. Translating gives CASSQGGPGAEAFF.

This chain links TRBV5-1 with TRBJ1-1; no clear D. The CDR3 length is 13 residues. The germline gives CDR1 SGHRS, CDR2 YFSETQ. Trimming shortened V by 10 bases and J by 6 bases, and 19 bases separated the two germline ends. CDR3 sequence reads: CAPEGLREAEAFF. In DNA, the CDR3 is TGCGCCCCTGAAGGTTTGAGGGAAGCTGAAGCTTTCTTT.

The CDR3 spells CASSLGTGGSPDTQYF. The CDR3 DNA reads TGCGCCAGCAGCTTGGGGACAGGGGGCTCTCCAGATACGCAGTATTTT. The genes are TRBV5-1 and TRBJ2-3, with 11 bases fitting TRBD1. This CDR3 is 16 amino acids long. The germline gives CDR1 SGHRS, CDR2 YFSETQ. The V and J ends lost 0 bases and 4 bases, in that order; junction bases with no gene match: 4.

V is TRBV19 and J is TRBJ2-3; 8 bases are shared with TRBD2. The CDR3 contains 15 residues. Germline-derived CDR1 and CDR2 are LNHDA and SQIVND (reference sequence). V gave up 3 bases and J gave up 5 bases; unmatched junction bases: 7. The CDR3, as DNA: TGTGCCAGTAGTATTTCGGGGGGGCTATTAGATACGCAGTATTTT. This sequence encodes CASSISGGLLDTQYF.

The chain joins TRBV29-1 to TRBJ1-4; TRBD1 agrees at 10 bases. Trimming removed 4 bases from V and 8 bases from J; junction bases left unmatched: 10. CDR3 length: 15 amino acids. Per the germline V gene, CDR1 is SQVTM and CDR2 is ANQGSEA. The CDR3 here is CSVAITGTGVEKLFF. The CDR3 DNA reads TGCAGCGTTGCCATAACCGGGACAGGGGTAGAAAAACTGTTTTTT.

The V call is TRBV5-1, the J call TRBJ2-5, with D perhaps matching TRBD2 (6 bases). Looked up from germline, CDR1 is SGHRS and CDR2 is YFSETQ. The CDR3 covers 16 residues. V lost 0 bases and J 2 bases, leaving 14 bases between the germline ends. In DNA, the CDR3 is TGCGCCAGCAGCTTGGTGGGTAGCGGAGAGCAAGAGACCCAGTACTTC. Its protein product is CASSLVGSGEQETQYF.

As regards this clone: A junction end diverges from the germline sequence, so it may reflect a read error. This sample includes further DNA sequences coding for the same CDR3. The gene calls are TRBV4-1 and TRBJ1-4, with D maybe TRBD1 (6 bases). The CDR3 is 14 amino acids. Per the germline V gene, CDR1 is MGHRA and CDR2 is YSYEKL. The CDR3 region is CASSQDRGNEKLFF. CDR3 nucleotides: TGCGCCAGCAGCCAAGACAGGGGCAATGAAAAGCTGTTTTTT.

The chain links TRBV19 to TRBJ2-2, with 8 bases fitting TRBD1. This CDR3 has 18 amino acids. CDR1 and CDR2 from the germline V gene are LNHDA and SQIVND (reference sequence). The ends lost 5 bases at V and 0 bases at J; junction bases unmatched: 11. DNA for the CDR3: TGTGCCAGTAGTCAGAAATACGCAGGGGGCCCGAACACCGGGGAGCTGTTTTTT. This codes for CASSQKYAGGPNTGELFF.

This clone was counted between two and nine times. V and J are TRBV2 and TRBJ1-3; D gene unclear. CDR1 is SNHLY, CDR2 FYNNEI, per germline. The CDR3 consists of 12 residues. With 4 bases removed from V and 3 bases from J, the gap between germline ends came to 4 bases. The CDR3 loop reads CASSVNGNTIYF. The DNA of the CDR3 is TGTGCCAGCAGTGTAAATGGAAACACCATATATTTT.

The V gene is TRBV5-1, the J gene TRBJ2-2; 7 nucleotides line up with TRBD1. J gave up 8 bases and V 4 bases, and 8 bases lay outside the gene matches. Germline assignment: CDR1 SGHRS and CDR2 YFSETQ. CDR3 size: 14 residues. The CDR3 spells CASSQRQGTGELFF. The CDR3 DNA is TGCGCCAGCAGCCAGCGACAGGGAACGGGGGAGCTGTTTTTT. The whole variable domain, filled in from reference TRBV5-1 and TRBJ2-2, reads KAGVTQTPRYLIKTRGQQVTLSCSPISGHRSVSWYQQTPGQGLQFLFEYFSETQRNKGNFPGRFSGRQFSNSRSEMNVSTLELGDSALYLCASSQRQGTGELFFGEGSRLTVL.

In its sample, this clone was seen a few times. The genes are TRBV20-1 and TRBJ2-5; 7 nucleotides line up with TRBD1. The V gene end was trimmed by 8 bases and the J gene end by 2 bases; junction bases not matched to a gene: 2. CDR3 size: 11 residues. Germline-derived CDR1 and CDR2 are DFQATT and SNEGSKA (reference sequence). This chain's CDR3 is CSTGQQETQYF. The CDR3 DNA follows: TGCAGTACGGGACAGCAAGAGACCCAGTACTTC.

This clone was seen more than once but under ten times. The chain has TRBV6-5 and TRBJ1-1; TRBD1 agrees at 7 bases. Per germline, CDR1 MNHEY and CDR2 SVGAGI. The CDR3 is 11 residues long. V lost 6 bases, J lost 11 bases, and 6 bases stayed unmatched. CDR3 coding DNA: TGTGCCAGCAGAACGGACAGGCGTGCTTTCTTT. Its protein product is CASRTDRRAFF.

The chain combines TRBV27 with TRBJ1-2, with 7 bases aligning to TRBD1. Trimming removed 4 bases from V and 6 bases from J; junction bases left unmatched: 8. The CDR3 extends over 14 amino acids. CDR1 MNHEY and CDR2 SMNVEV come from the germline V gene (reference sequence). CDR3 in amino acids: CASSSSTGSDGYTF. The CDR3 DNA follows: TGTGCCAGCAGTTCCTCGACAGGGTCGGATGGCTACACCTTC.

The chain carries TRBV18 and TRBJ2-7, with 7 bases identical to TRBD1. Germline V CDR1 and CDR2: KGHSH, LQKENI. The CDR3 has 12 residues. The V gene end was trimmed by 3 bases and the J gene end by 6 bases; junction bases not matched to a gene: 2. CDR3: CASSPNRGEQYF. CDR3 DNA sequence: TGTGCCAGCTCACCGAACAGGGGCGAGCAGTACTTC.

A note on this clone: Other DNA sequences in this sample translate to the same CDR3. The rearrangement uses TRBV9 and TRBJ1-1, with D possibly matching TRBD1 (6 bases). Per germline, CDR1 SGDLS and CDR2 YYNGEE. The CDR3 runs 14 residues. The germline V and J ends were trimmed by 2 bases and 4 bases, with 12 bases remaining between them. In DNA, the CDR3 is TGTGCCAGCAGCGTGGACAGTCGTGGCACTGAAGCTTTCTTT. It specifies CASSVDSRGTEAFF.

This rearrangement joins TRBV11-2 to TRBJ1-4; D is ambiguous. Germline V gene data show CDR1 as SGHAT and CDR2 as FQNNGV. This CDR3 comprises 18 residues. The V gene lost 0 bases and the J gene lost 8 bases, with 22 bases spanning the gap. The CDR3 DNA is TGTGCCAGCAGCTTAGATCGGCCGGGATCGGGCACCCTAGAAAAACTGTTTTTT. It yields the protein CASSLDRPGSGTLEKLFF.

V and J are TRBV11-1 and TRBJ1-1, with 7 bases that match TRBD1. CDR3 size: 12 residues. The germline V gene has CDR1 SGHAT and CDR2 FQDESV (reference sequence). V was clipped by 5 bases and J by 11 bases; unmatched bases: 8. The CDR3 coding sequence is TGTGCCAGCAGCCCAAACAGGGGAACGGCTTTCTTT. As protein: CASSPNRGTAFF.

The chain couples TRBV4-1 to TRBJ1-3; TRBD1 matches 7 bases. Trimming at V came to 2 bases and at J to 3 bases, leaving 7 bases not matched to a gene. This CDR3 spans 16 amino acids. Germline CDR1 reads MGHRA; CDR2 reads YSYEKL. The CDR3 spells CASSQPRDRNGNTIYF. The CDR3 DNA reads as TGCGCCAGCAGCCAACCTCGGGACAGAAATGGAAACACCATATATTTT.

CDR3 region: CASSRPGSYEQYF. In DNA, the CDR3 is TGTGCCAGCAGCCGCCCGGGATCCTACGAGCAGTACTTC. The chain carries TRBV7-9 and TRBJ2-7; a weak D match, TRBD2 (5 bases). The CDR3 has 13 residues. The ends were cut back, 5 bases at V and 1 base at J, with 9 bases in the middle. Germline loops: CDR1 SEHNR, CDR2 FQNEAQ (reference sequence).

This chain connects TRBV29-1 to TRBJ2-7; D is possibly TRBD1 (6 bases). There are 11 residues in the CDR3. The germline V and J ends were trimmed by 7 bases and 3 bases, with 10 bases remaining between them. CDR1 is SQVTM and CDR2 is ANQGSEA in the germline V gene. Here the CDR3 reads CSARQDYEQYF. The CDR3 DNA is TGCAGCGCTAGACAGGACTACGAGCAGTACTTC.

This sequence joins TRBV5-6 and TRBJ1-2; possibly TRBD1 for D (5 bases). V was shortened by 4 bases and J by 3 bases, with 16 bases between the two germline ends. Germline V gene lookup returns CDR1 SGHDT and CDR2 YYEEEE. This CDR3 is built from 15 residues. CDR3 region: CASSPRSGAHYGYTF. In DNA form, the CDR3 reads TGTGCCAGCAGCCCGAGAAGCGGGGCGCACTATGGCTACACCTTC.

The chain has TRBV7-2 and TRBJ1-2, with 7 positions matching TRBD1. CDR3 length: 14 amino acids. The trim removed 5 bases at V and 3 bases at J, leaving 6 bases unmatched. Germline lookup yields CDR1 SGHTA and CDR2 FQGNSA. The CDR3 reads CASSEGQAYYGYTF. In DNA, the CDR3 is TGTGCCAGCAGCGAAGGACAGGCCTACTATGGCTACACCTTC.